These 25 T cell receptor beta chains were sequenced from one sample in a study of T cell responses to AZD1222 COVID-19 vaccine (dated by TCRdb to about 2021). Library construction relied on the immunoSEQ multiplex PCR assay. The immuneACCESS repertoire file appears here via TCRdb, limited to in-frame rearrangements. These files lack a portion of the clones; in checked studies, under half of the deficit traces to unresolved V genes, and the cause of the others is not known. Within this sample are about 130,000 clones, with about 90% of them counted one time only. Of the sample, about 10% falls within the top ten clones. What this sample's time point label stands for: baseline before first vaccination. Sequences were derived from peripheral blood, sampled on day 0 of AZD1222 vaccination. The receptor source for this set is an adult in good health.

V and J are TRBV19 and TRBJ1-1; 9 bases map to TRBD1. Germline trimming cut 7 bases from V and 4 bases from J; bases unmatched to any gene: 4. From germline, CDR1 is LNHDA and CDR2 SQIVND (reference sequence). This CDR3 region has 13 residues. The CDR3 nucleotides read TGTGCCAGTACCCTGACAGGGGGCACTGAAGCTTTCTTT. Its translation: CASTLTGGTEAFF.

The chain combines TRBV6-5 with TRBJ2-7; possibly TRBD1 for D (5 bases). Germline CDR1 MNHEY, CDR2 SVGAGI. The CDR3 totals 14 residues. The V end lost 7 bases, the J end lost 1 base, and 14 bases lay between the germline ends. This CDR3 reads CASTRAAGSYEQYF. DNA for the CDR3: TGTGCCAGCACCCGGGCGGCAGGGTCCTACGAGCAGTACTTC.

The V call is TRBV19, the J call TRBJ1-6; unclear D gene. V lost 4 bases, J lost 3 bases, and 10 bases lay in between. Per the germline V gene, CDR1 is LNHDA and CDR2 is SQIVND (reference sequence). The CDR3 spans 15 residues. The CDR3 sequence is CASSTRERYNSPLHF. The CDR3, as DNA: TGTGCCAGTAGTACGCGGGAACGCTATAATTCACCCCTCCACTTT.

V gene TRBV5-4 combines with J gene TRBJ2-3, with TRBD2 matching over 11 bases. The V gene end was trimmed by 1 base and the J gene end by 5 bases; junction bases not matched to a gene: 12. Looked up from germline, CDR1 is SGHNT and CDR2 is YYREEE (reference sequence). CDR3 length equals 18 residues. The chain's CDR3 is CASSLSGASGGPGDTQYF. The CDR3 nucleotides are TGTGCCAGCAGCTTGTCTGGCGCTAGCGGGGGGCCGGGAGATACGCAGTATTTT.

The chain employs TRBV6-2 or TRBV6-3 and TRBJ2-5; D possibly corresponds to TRBD2 (5 bases). The germline gives CDR1 MNHEY, CDR2 SVGEGT. The CDR3 has 14 residues. Between the trimmed V and J ends, which lost 4 bases and 2 bases, there was a span of 11 bases. Here the CDR3 DNA reads TGTGCCAGCAGTTGGCTAGCTGAACAAGAGACCCAGTACTTC. Amino acids: CASSWLAEQETQYF.

The CDR3 nucleotides read TGTGCCAGCAGCGGGGGAACTAATGAAAAACTGTTTTTT. Its translation is CASSGGTNEKLFF. The genes are TRBV7-9 and TRBJ1-4, with a possible D match to TRBD1 (5 bases). The V end was cut by 5 bases, the J end by 1 base, with 5 bases between. Germline V gene lookup returns CDR1 SEHNR and CDR2 FQNEAQ (reference sequence). The CDR3 runs 13 residues.

The gene calls are TRBV6-2 or TRBV6-3 and TRBJ1-1, with 10 nucleotides matching TRBD1. The CDR3 totals 15 residues. Germline CDR1 MNHEY, CDR2 SVGEGT. The V segment lost 4 bases and the J segment 1 base; nucleotides outside the gene matches: 3. This CDR3 is CASSSRDRGNTEAFF. The CDR3 coding sequence is TGTGCCAGCAGTTCGAGGGACAGGGGGAACACTGAAGCTTTCTTT.

V gene TRBV2 combines with J gene TRBJ2-7, with D maybe TRBD1 (6 bases). The V and J ends lost 2 bases and 1 base respectively, with 9 bases between them. The CDR3 has 14 residues. The germline gives CDR1 SNHLY, CDR2 FYNNEI. CDR3 region: CASSEQGSSYEQYF. The CDR3 DNA is TGTGCCAGCAGTGAACAGGGGTCATCCTACGAGCAGTACTTC.

This clone has just a few counts. The chain has TRBV30 and TRBJ1-5, with 9 bases that match TRBD1. The V gene's germline CDR1 is GTSNPN and CDR2 SVGIG (reference sequence). The CDR3 length is 14 residues. V dropped 3 bases and J dropped 4; count of bases not matched to a gene: 4. The CDR3 protein is CAWSPGQGNQPQHF. CDR3 bases: TGTGCCTGGAGCCCCGGACAGGGGAATCAGCCCCAGCATTTT.

The chain couples TRBV21-1 to TRBJ2-7; TRBD1, as called in the table, went unchecked against the DNA. TRBV21-1 is deemed a pseudogene. CDR3 length: 18 amino acids. The CDR3 sequence: CASSKAGGLCRGPEEQYF. CDR3 DNA sequence: TGTGCCAGCAGCAAAGCGGGGGGTTTGTGCAGGGGGCCAGAAGAGCAGTACTTC.

V usage is TRBV29-1 and J usage is TRBJ2-2; 9 bases are a match to TRBD2. The CDR3 contains 13 residues. After removal of 8 bases from V and 4 bases from J, the junction contained 5 bases not matched to a gene. Per germline, CDR1 SQVTM and CDR2 ANQGSEA. For the CDR3, the DNA is TGCAGCTCGGGACTAGCCGGCACCGGGGAGCTGTTTTTT. Protein: CSSGLAGTGELFF.

The CDR3 loop reads CASRVAGETYEQYF. In nucleotides, the CDR3 is TGCGCCAGCAGAGTAGCGGGGGAGACTTACGAGCAGTACTTC. The chain couples TRBV5-1 to TRBJ2-7; 9 bases map to TRBD2. V shed 5 bases, J shed 4 bases, and the junction held 7 bases outside the gene matches. This CDR3 has 14 amino acids. Germline V lookup: CDR1 SGHRS, CDR2 YFSETQ.

The chain couples TRBV6-5 to TRBJ2-7, with 8 bases lining up with TRBD2. Germline V gene sequence: CDR1 MNHEY, CDR2 SVGAGI. The CDR3 spans 15 residues. The trim removed 11 bases at V and 1 base at J, leaving 13 bases unmatched. In DNA, the CDR3 is TGTGCCGGACGGGAGGGGTTCTTGGGATCCTACGAGCAGTACTTC. Protein sequence: CAGREGFLGSYEQYF.

V usage is TRBV19 and J usage is TRBJ1-4, with D perhaps TRBD1 (5 bases). The CDR3 runs to 14 residues. CDR1 LNHDA and CDR2 SQIVND come from the germline V gene (reference sequence). V lost 5 bases and J lost 0, with 7 bases in between. The CDR3: CASSEGTTNEKLFF. Written as DNA, the CDR3 is TGTGCCAGTAGTGAGGGGACAACTAATGAAAAACTGTTTTTT.

V gene TRBV29-1 combines with J gene TRBJ2-7; D is ambiguous. Trimming took 5 bases from V and 3 from J, leaving 8 bases between them. The CDR3 runs to 11 residues. Germline assignment: CDR1 SQVTM and CDR2 ANQGSEA. CDR3 nucleotide sequence: TGCAGCGTTTACCTTAACTACGAGCAGTACTTC. Translation gives CSVYLNYEQYF.

The rearrangement joins TRBV9 to TRBJ1-5; D gene uncertain. The V end was cut by 4 bases, the J end by 1 base, with 12 bases between. Germline lookup yields CDR1 SGDLS and CDR2 YYNGEE. The CDR3 runs to 15 residues. The CDR3 region has the DNA TGTGCCAGCAGCCCACACCTTGGGAGCAATCAGCCCCAGCATTTT. It specifies CASSPHLGSNQPQHF.

V and J are TRBV9 and TRBJ2-7; tentative D call: TRBD2 (6 bases). The CDR3 is 14 residues long. Between the trimmed V and J ends, which lost 4 bases and 2 bases, there was a span of 13 bases. Germline V CDR1 and CDR2: SGDLS, YYNGEE. CDR3 amino acids: CASSLGLTAYEQYF. CDR3 DNA sequence: TGTGCCAGCAGCTTGGGACTGACCGCCTACGAGCAGTACTTC.

The genes are TRBV24-1 and TRBJ1-3; D call uncertain. CDR3 length equals 13 residues. Germline CDR1 KGHDR, CDR2 SFDVKD. The germline V and J ends were trimmed by 6 bases and 4 bases, with 9 bases remaining between them. Here the CDR3 reads CATSWEDGNTIYF. CDR3 nucleotide sequence: TGTGCCACCAGTTGGGAAGACGGAAACACCATATATTTT.

This sequence joins TRBV2 and TRBJ2-1; D is undetermined. Trimming stripped 2 bases from V and 9 bases from J, with 17 bases between. Germline values: CDR1 SNHLY, CDR2 FYNNEI. The CDR3 covers 15 residues. The CDR3 protein is CASSEQVESWGEQFF. The DNA of the CDR3 is TGTGCCAGCAGTGAACAGGTAGAGAGTTGGGGTGAGCAGTTCTTC.

The V and J genes are TRBV5-1 and TRBJ2-7, with TRBD2 matching 9 bases. Trimming at V came to 4 bases and at J to 2 bases, leaving 10 bases not matched to a gene. This CDR3 contains 16 residues. Germline V gives CDR1 SGHRS, CDR2 YFSETQ. Here the CDR3 DNA reads TGCGCCAGCAGCATATATTTGGCGGGAGGGCCCTACGAGCAGTACTTC. Protein product: CASSIYLAGGPYEQYF.

The chain is built from TRBV27 and TRBJ2-7; 8 positions match TRBD1. Unmatched junction bases numbered 2, after V lost 3 bases and J lost 4 bases. The length of the CDR3 is 13 residues. Looked up from germline, CDR1 is MNHEY and CDR2 is SMNVEV (reference sequence). DNA for the CDR3: TGTGCCAGCAGTTTCCGGGACAGGTACGAGCAGTACTTC. Residues: CASSFRDRYEQYF.

The chain has TRBV11-2 and TRBJ1-2; 8 bases agree with TRBD1. Losses at the gene ends were 4 bases for V and 2 bases for J; bases not matched to a gene: 6. Germline values: CDR1 SGHAT, CDR2 FQNNGV. The CDR3 has 15 amino acids. The DNA of the CDR3 is TGTGCCAGCAGCTCTCTCAGGGGGCGCAACTATGGCTACACCTTC. It is translated as CASSSLRGRNYGYTF.

This clone has only one observation. This chain joins TRBV28 and TRBJ1-2; 7 nucleotides agree with TRBD1. The CDR3 is 14 residues long. With V trimmed by 7 bases and J by 1 base, 6 bases remained unmatched. Germline assignment: CDR1 MDHEN and CDR2 SYDVKM. CDR3 in amino acids: CASNRGQVNYGYTF. The CDR3 nucleotides are TGTGCCAGCAACCGAGGACAGGTTAACTATGGCTACACCTTC.

V and J are TRBV19 and TRBJ1-3; tentative D call: TRBD1 (5 bases). This CDR3 is built from 15 residues. Trimming took 3 bases from V and 6 from J, leaving 15 bases between them. The germline V gene has CDR1 LNHDA and CDR2 SQIVND (reference sequence). For the CDR3, the DNA is TGTGCCAGTAGTATGCCTTCGGGGGGACCAAACACCATATATTTT. It is translated as CASSMPSGGPNTIYF.

CDR3 DNA: TGTGCCAGCGAGCGGGGGCCGGGTACCGGGGAGCTGTTTTTT. As protein: CASERGPGTGELFF. The chain couples TRBV7-2 to TRBJ2-2, with TRBD2 matching 8 bases. This CDR3 has 14 residues. After removal of 8 bases from V and 5 bases from J, the junction contained 7 bases not matched to a gene. Germline V gene data show CDR1 as SGHTA and CDR2 as FQGNSA.